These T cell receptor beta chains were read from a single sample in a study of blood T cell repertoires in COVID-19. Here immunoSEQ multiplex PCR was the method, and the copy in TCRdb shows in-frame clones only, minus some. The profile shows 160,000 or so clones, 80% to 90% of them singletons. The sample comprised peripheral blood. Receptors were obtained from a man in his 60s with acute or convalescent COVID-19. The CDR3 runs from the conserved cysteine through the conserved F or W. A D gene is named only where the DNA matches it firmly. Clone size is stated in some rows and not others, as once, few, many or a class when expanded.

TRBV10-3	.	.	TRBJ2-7	CAISEVGQSSYEQYF	TGTGCCATCAGTGAGGTGGGGCAAAGCTCCTACGAGCAGTACTTC
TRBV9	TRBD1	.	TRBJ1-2	CASSPRQGREGYTF	TGTGCCAGCAGCCCTAGACAGGGTAGAGAGGGCTACACCTTC
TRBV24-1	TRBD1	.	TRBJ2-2	CATSDSGTGNTGELFF	TGTGCCACCAGTGATTCTGGGACAGGGAACACCGGGGAGCTGTTTTTT
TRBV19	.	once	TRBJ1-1	CASSLDRLNTEAFF	TGTGCCAGTAGTTTGGACAGACTGAACACTGAAGCTTTCTTT
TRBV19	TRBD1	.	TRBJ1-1	CASSNQGAYTEAFF	TGTGCCAGTAGTAATCAGGGGGCCTACACTGAAGCTTTCTTT
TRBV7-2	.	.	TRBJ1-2	CASSSLTGDYGYTF	TGTGCCAGCAGCTCGCTGACAGGAGACTATGGCTACACCTTC
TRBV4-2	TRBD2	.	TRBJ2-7	CASSQGLAGGPTLYEQYF	TGTGCCAGCAGCCAAGGACTAGCGGGGGGGCCAACTCTATACGAGCAGTACTTC
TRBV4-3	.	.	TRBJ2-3	CASSQDSVLSGGDTQYF	TGCGCCAGCAGCCAAGATTCGGTCCTTAGCGGAGGAGATACGCAGTATTTT
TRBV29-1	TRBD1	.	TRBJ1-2	CSVVPGTEGYTF	TGCAGCGTTGTCCCCGGGACAGAAGGCTACACCTTC
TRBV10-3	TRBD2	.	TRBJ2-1	CAISVAGGGGNEQFF	TGTGCCATCAGCGTAGCGGGGGGCGGTGGTAATGAGCAGTTCTTC
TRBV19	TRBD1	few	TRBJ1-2	CASSMADRGHYGYTF	TGTGCCAGTAGTATGGCGGACAGGGGGCACTATGGCTACACCTTC
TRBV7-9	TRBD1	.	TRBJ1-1	CASSLDPGGTEAFF	TGTGCCAGCAGCTTAGATCCAGGGGGCACTGAAGCTTTCTTT
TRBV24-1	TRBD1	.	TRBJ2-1	CATSDLQWTGEHEQFF	TGTGCCACCAGTGATTTGCAGTGGACAGGGGAACATGAGCAGTTCTTC
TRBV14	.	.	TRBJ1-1	CASSQVSGYNTEAFF	TGTGCCAGCAGCCAGGTCTCGGGGTACAACACTGAAGCTTTCTTT
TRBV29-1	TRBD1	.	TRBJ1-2	CSVAGQGTGGYTF	TGCAGCGTTGCGGGACAGGGGACAGGTGGCTACACCTTC
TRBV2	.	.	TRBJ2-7	CARDSRRGAPYEQYF	TGTGCCAGAGACAGCCGGCGGGGAGCTCCCTACGAGCAGTACTTC
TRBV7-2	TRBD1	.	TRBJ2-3	CASSPGTGGAYTQYF	TGTGCCAGCAGTCCCGGGACAGGGGGCGCGTATACGCAGTATTTT
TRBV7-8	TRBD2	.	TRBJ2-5	CASSLRTSGGFEETQYF	TGTGCCAGCAGCTTACGGACTAGCGGGGGGTTTGAAGAGACCCAGTACTTC
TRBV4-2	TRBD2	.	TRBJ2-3	CASSQAAGPTDTQYF	TGTGCCAGCAGCCAAGCAGCGGGGCCCACAGATACGCAGTATTTT
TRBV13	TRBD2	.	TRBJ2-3	CASSRRGGRTDTQYF	TGTGCCAGCAGCAGACGGGGGGGCCGCACAGATACGCAGTATTTT
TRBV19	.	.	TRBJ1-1	CASMVTAITEAFF	TGTGCCAGCATGGTGACAGCTATCACTGAAGCTTTCTTT
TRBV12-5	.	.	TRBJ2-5	CASGLVQRGKGWGAQYF	TGTGCTAGTGGTTTGGTACAGAGAGGAAAAGGCTGGGGGGCCCAGTACTTC
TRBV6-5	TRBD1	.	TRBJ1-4	CASSYATGVGEKLFF	TGTGCCAGCAGTTACGCCACAGGGGTCGGCGAAAAACTGTTTTTT
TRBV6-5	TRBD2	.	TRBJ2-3	CASSYSGDTDTQYF	TGTGCCAGCAGCTATAGCGGGGACACAGATACGCAGTATTTT
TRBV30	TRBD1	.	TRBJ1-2	CAWSGDRSYGYTF	TGTGCCTGGAGTGGGGACAGGAGCTATGGCTACACCTTC
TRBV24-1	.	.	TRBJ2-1	CATSDPSYNEQFF	TGTGCCACCAGTGACCCGTCCTACAATGAGCAGTTCTTC
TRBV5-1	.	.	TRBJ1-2	CASSLVVGVPGDGYTF	TGCGCCAGCAGCTTGGTTGTCGGCGTTCCAGGGGATGGCTACACCTTC
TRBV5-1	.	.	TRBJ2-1	CASSSYSLSGEQFF	TGCGCCAGCTCCTCCTACTCCCTATCAGGGGAACAGTTCTTC
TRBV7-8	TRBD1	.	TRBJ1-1	CASSLKRDRMNTEAFF	TGTGCCAGCAGCTTAAAACGGGACAGGATGAACACTGAAGCTTTCTTT
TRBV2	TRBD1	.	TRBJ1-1	CASRRDRNTEAFF	TGTGCCAGCAGACGGGACAGGAACACTGAAGCTTTCTTT
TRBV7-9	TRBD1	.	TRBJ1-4	CASSPPRGQGAPTNEKLFF	TGTGCCAGCAGCCCCCCCCGTGGGCAGGGGGCGCCGACTAATGAAAAACTGTTTTTT
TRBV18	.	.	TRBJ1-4	CASSSRDLAANEKLFF	TGTGCCAGCTCGTCCAGGGACTTAGCGGCTAATGAAAAACTGTTTTTT
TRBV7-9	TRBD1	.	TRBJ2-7	CASSKNRDRGYEQYF	TGTGCCAGCAGCAAGAATCGGGACAGGGGTTACGAGCAGTACTTC
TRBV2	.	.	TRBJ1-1	CASSQESRGTEAFF	TGTGCCAGCAGTCAAGAATCCAGGGGCACTGAAGCTTTCTTT
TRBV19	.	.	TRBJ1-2	CASSIASGVDYGYTF	TGTGCCAGTAGTATCGCGTCGGGGGTCGACTATGGCTACACCTTC
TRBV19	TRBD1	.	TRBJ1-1	CASSILPGQGRLEAFF	TGTGCCAGTAGTATTTTGCCGGGACAGGGCCGGCTCGAAGCTTTCTTT
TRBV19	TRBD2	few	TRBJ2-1	CASSHAGTSGGARNEQFF	TGTGCCAGTAGCCATGCCGGGACTAGCGGGGGGGCTAGAAATGAGCAGTTCTTC
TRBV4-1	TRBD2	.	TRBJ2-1	CASSQREGLFF	TGCGCCAGCAGCCAAAGGGAGGGCTTGTTCTTC
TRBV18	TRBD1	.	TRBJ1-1	CASSPDWTGGTEAFF	TGTGCCAGCTCACCTGACTGGACAGGGGGCACTGAAGCTTTCTTT
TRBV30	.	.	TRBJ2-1	CAGQRFYEQFF	TGTGCCGGTCAGCGCTTCTATGAGCAGTTCTTC
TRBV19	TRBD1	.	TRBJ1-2	CASRRDREDGYTF	TGTGCCAGTAGAAGAGACAGGGAAGACGGCTACACCTTC